A single sample gave rise to the 16 T cell receptor beta chains below, sequenced in a study of CD8 T cells in Susac syndrome (dated by TCRdb to between 2018 and 2021). The method behind the library was the immunoSEQ multiplex PCR assay. RNA was extracted using the RNeasy kit, and about 0.45 to 1 microgram was reverse transcribed with random hexamers. TCRdb passed the public sequencing reads through fastp at Q25 and MiXCR, retaining productive beta sequences. Records with the same CDR3 protein are collapsed into one entry carrying the most frequent genes and DNA. This sample comprises approximately 210,000 distinct CDR3 sequences, about 94% of them detected only once. 0.15% of the sample is in the top ten clones. Sequencing used CD4+ T cells from PBMCs. These receptors were taken from a human donor with Susac syndrome.

V and J are TRBV3-1 and TRBJ1-5, with a weak D call TRBD1 (5 bases). Per the germline V gene, CDR1 is LGHDT and CDR2 is YNNKEL (reference sequence). The CDR3 is 14 residues long. The V gene lost 7 bases and the J gene lost 2 bases, with 12 bases spanning the gap. In DNA form, the CDR3 reads TGTGCCAGCACCCCGGGGGTGGGCAATCAGCCCCAGCATTTT. Protein product: CASTPGVGNQPQHF.

This chain joins TRBV30 and TRBJ2-1, with D perhaps TRBD1 (6 bases). Per the germline V gene, CDR1 is GTSNPN and CDR2 is SVGIG (reference sequence). The CDR3 consists of 12 residues. The V end lost 2 bases, the J end lost 13 bases, and 15 bases lay between the germline ends. CDR3 sequence reads: CAWSLRQERQFF. The CDR3 coding sequence is TGTGCCTGGAGTTTACGACAGGAGAGACAGTTCTTC.

The chain couples TRBV29-1 to TRBJ1-2, with unresolved D. Deletions cut 1 base from V and 4 bases from J, with 19 bases between. The CDR3 extends over 16 amino acids. Germline lookup yields CDR1 SQVTM and CDR2 ANQGSEA. CDR3 protein: CSVEVGFSSPLYGYTF. The CDR3 bases are TGCAGCGTTGAAGTAGGTTTTAGCAGCCCCCTCTATGGCTACACCTTC.

The V call is TRBV30, the J call TRBJ2-1; 9 bases fit TRBD1. The ends lost 3 bases at V and 7 bases at J; junction bases unmatched: 7. Germline values: CDR1 GTSNPN, CDR2 SVGIG (reference sequence). The CDR3 runs 14 residues. The CDR3 loop reads CAWSVTGQGNEQFF. CDR3 in DNA: TGTGCCTGGAGCGTAACCGGACAGGGGAATGAGCAGTTCTTC.

This chain uses TRBV7-2 with TRBJ1-2, with D uncertain. Trimming took off 1 base at V and 2 bases at J, with 5 bases between the two ends. The CDR3 is made up of 13 amino acids. Germline V lookup: CDR1 SGHTA, CDR2 FQGNSA. In DNA form, the CDR3 reads TGTGCCAGCAGCTTAGTGACCAACTATGGCTACACCTTC. As protein: CASSLVTNYGYTF.

This chain connects TRBV28 to TRBJ2-1; tentative D call: TRBD2 (5 bases). The V gene's germline CDR1 is MDHEN and CDR2 SYDVKM. Trimming shortened V by 4 bases and J by 4 bases, and 17 bases separated the two germline ends. The CDR3 loop spans 16 amino acids. CDR3 residues: CASSSPGADSYNEQFF. The CDR3 coding sequence is TGTGCCAGCAGTTCCCCAGGAGCGGATTCGTACAATGAGCAGTTCTTC.

The rearrangement joins TRBV5-4 to TRBJ1-2; maybe TRBD1 (5 bases). V lost 0 bases and J lost 8, with 11 bases in between. Germline assignment: CDR1 SGHNT and CDR2 YYREEE (reference sequence). The CDR3 is 13 amino acids. The CDR3 bases are TGTGCCAGCAGCTTGGCCCTTGGGGCCGGCTACACCTTC. Its translation is CASSLALGAGYTF.

As DNA, the CDR3 is TGTGCCAGCCGGGTCACGAATCAGCCCCAGCATTTT. It codes for CASRVTNQPQHF. The rearrangement joins TRBV2 to TRBJ1-5; D remains unclear. The germline V gene has CDR1 SNHLY and CDR2 FYNNEI. V was pared by 8 bases and J by 4 bases, with 9 bases between. The CDR3 covers 12 residues.

This rearrangement joins TRBV7-9 to TRBJ2-2; D possibly matches TRBD1 or TRBD2 (5 bases each). CDR1 is SEHNR, CDR2 FQNEAQ, per germline (reference sequence). The CDR3 extends over 15 amino acids. Trimming left V 5 bases short and J 2 bases short, with 12 bases between. DNA of the CDR3: TGTGCCAGCAGCATATGGGGGAGTAACACCGGGGAGCTGTTTTTT. Residues: CASSIWGSNTGELFF.

The genes are TRBV10-3 and TRBJ2-4; 16 positions agree with TRBD2. V trimming: 11 bases; J trimming: 9 bases; junction bases outside the gene matches: 22. The CDR3 has 19 residues. Per germline, CDR1 ENHRY and CDR2 SYGVKD. CDR3 loop: CAAAPSNTGTSGGALIQYF. DNA for the CDR3: TGTGCCGCTGCGCCGTCGAATACAGGGACTAGCGGGGGGGCCCTCATTCAGTACTTC.

The chain uses TRBV29-1 and TRBJ2-5; 7 bases agree with TRBD2. Germline V gene lookup returns CDR1 SQVTM and CDR2 ANQGSEA. This CDR3 has 14 amino acids. The V gene end was trimmed by 4 bases and the J gene end by 1 base; junction bases not matched to a gene: 6. Here the CDR3 DNA reads TGCAGCGTTGTGATCGGGGGGATCCAAGAGACCCAGTACTTC. Translating it yields CSVVIGGIQETQYF.

The chain links TRBV7-2 to TRBJ1-4; no reliable D call. V was clipped by 3 bases and J by 8 bases, with 4 bases between them. Looked up from germline, CDR1 is SGHTA and CDR2 is FQGNSA. The CDR3 is 11 residues long. The CDR3 reads CASSFQEKLFF. The CDR3 DNA sequence: TGTGCCAGCAGCTTTCAGGAAAAACTGTTTTTT.

The V gene is TRBV5-1, the J gene TRBJ1-1; D remains ambiguous. The CDR3 covers 14 residues. The germline V gene encodes CDR1 SGHRS and CDR2 YFSETQ. The V end was cut by 5 bases, the J end by 2 bases, with 13 bases between. For the CDR3, the DNA is TGCGCCAGCAGACGAGGGAGTGGTAACACTGAAGCTTTCTTT. It yields the protein CASRRGSGNTEAFF.

The rearrangement links TRBV24-1 to TRBJ2-3, with 12 bases that match TRBD2. CDR1 KGHDR and CDR2 SFDVKD come from the germline V gene. J lost 5 bases, V lost 3 bases, and 5 bases had no gene match. The CDR3 is made up of 16 amino acids. CDR3 coding DNA: TGTGCCACCAGTGATCGAACTAGCGGGGGGAGAGATACGCAGTATTTT. Its translation: CATSDRTSGGRDTQYF.

The V and J genes are TRBV5-1 and TRBJ1-1; D possibly corresponds to TRBD1 (5 bases). The germline V gene encodes CDR1 SGHRS and CDR2 YFSETQ. Trimming cost V 4 bases and J 1 base, with 17 bases left between them. CDR3 size: 16 residues. DNA for the CDR3: TGCGCCAGCAGCCCGAACCGGGACGTAAAGAACACTGAAGCTTTCTTT. Translated, it gives CASSPNRDVKNTEAFF.

The chain recombines TRBV6-2 or TRBV6-3 with TRBJ1-1, with no clear D. CDR1 and CDR2 from the germline V gene are MNHEY and SVGEGT. V dropped 6 bases and J dropped 3 bases, with 14 bases sitting between them. There are 14 residues in the CDR3. The CDR3 loop is CASRGSDRDTEAFF. Here the CDR3 DNA reads TGTGCCAGCAGGGGAAGCGACCGGGACACTGAAGCTTTCTTT.